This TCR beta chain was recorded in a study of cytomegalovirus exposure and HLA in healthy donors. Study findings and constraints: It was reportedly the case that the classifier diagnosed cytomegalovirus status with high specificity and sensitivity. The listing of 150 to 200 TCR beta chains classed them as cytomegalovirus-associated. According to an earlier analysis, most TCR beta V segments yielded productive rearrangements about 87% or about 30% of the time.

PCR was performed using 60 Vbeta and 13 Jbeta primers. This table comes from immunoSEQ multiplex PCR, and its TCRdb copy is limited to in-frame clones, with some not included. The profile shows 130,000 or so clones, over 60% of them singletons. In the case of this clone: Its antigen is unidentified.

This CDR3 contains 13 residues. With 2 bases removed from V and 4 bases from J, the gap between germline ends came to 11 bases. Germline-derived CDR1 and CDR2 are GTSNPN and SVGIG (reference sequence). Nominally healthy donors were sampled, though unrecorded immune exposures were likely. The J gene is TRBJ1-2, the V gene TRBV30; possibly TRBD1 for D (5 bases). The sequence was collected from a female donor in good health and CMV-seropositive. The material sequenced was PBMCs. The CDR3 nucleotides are TGTGCCTGGAGTCAGGGCAGAGTCTATGGCTACACCTTC. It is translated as CAWSQGRVYGYTF. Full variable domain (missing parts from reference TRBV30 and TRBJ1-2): SQTIHQWPATLVQPVGSPLSLECTVEGTSNPNLYWYRQAAGRGLQLLFYSVGIGQISSEVPQNLSASRPQDRQFILSSKKLLLSDSGFYLCAWSQGRVYGYTFGSGTRLTVV.